The 6 T cell receptor beta chains listed next were all sequenced from one sample in a study of T cell responses to AZD1222 COVID-19 vaccine. Libraries were prepared by immunoSEQ multiplex PCR; TCRdb keeps only in-frame clonotypes and omits some of them. The top ten clones hold 5.4% of a sample with approximately 150,000 clones, over 75% of them seen once. The input for sequencing was peripheral blood, taken 28 days after the second dose of the MenACWY control vaccine. These TCRs come from an adult who received the MenACWY meningococcal vaccine as a control.

The chain links TRBV4-1 to TRBJ2-5; the D is unclear. This CDR3 is built from 14 residues. V lost 1 base, J lost 0 bases, and 6 bases lay in between. The germline gives CDR1 MGHRA, CDR2 YSYEKL. This chain's CDR3 is CASSQAAYQETQYF. The CDR3 DNA sequence: TGCGCCAGCAGCCAAGCGGCCTACCAAGAGACCCAGTACTTC.

The genes are TRBV7-8 and TRBJ1-5, with no clear D. V gave up 6 bases and J gave up 7 bases, with 19 bases separating them. CDR3 length: 15 amino acids. Per the germline V gene, CDR1 is SGHVS and CDR2 is FQNEAQ. CDR3 in DNA: TGTGCCAGCAGAGACGTCGAAGGGTTAGGCCAGCCCCAGCATTTT. Translation gives CASRDVEGLGQPQHF.

The chain employs TRBV10-3 and TRBJ2-5, with no clear D. V was trimmed by 4 bases and J by 1 base, leaving 4 bases between them. The CDR3 loop spans 12 amino acids. CDR1 and CDR2 from the germline V gene are ENHRY and SYGVKD. This CDR3 is CAISGFQETQYF. CDR3 coding DNA: TGTGCCATCAGTGGGTTCCAAGAGACCCAGTACTTC.

This chain links TRBV6-2 or TRBV6-3 with TRBJ1-2; unclear D gene. V was cut by 2 bases and J by 6 bases, with 10 bases left in between. The germline V gene has CDR1 MNHEY and CDR2 SVGEGT. The CDR3 contains 13 residues. In nucleotides, the CDR3 is TGTGCCAGCAGTTACGAGGGTTGGGATGGCTACACCTTC. This codes for CASSYEGWDGYTF.

The chain combines TRBV12-5 with TRBJ1-6, with D perhaps matching TRBD1 (5 bases). The germline CDR1 and CDR2 sequences are LGHNT and FRNRAP. The V end was cut by 4 bases, the J end by 4 bases, with 11 bases between. The CDR3 has 15 residues. The CDR3 bases are TGTGCTAGTGGTTCAGGGACGGGATATAATTCACCCCTCCACTTT. As protein: CASGSGTGYNSPLHF.

The V call is TRBV4-3, the J call TRBJ2-6; the D is unclear. The V gene's germline CDR1 is LGHNA and CDR2 YSLEER. The germline V and J ends were trimmed by 1 base and 2 bases, with 15 bases remaining between them. The CDR3 spans 18 residues. The CDR3, as DNA: TGCGCCAGCAGCCAAGTCCCCCTAGGGTATACTGGGGCCAACGTCCTGACTTTC. Protein product: CASSQVPLGYTGANVLTF.